The clone carrying this TCR beta chain was counted only a few times. Its target is not known. Per the germline V gene, CDR1 is MDHEN and CDR2 is SYDVKM. The germline V and J ends were trimmed by 7 bases and 4 bases, with 14 bases remaining between them. This CDR3 contains 13 residues. Second doses that came at about 4 or about 12 weeks were put together. Sequenced by immunoSEQ multiplex PCR; TCRdb stores in-frame clones only, minus some. The sample consists of about 45,000 clones, over 85% of them appearing once. The sample belongs to a study of T cell responses to AZD1222 COVID-19 vaccine. Study observations and caveats: Regions 160-218 and 743-854 held dominance among vaccine-associated CD4 TCRs, which spanned spike.

The input for sequencing was peripheral blood, taken 28 days after the second AZD1222 dose. The V gene is TRBV28, the J gene TRBJ2-7; possible D gene TRBD1, 5 bases. This TCR was recovered from an adult who received the AZD1222 COVID-19 vaccine. CDR3: CASIGVRAYEQYF. The CDR3, as DNA: TGTGCCAGCATAGGGGTACGGGCTTACGAGCAGTACTTC.